The present TCR beta chain was sequenced within a study of CD8 T cells in ankylosing spondylitis (dated by TCRdb to the late 2010s). The study in broad terms: To find TCR variants linked to disease, the study profiled T cell receptor beta repertoires in ankylosing spondylitis patients and healthy donors. The whole study cohort included over a hundred healthy donors and around 25 ankylosing spondylitis patients. Peripheral blood was sampled, and synovial fluid was also collected from ankylosing spondylitis patients. The paper as a whole reports these results and caveats: The disease-linked clones had a CD8+ phenotype and were found at relatively low frequencies in peripheral blood. Blood from ankylosing spondylitis patients appeared to be characterized by a TCR beta motif made up of under 10 highly homologous amino acid variants. Some motif variants were previously reported in synovial fluid and blood of reactive arthritis patients, suggesting common disease-initiation mechanisms. The disease-linked clones were reported as significantly enriched in matched synovial fluid samples from ankylosing spondylitis patients.

Turning to this clonotype: What this receptor recognizes is not known. Base qualities were left out, and no much larger clone turns up one base away.

Deletion took 3 bases off V and 6 bases off J, with a span of 14 bases between the germline ends. The cysteine opens and the phenylalanine closes a CDR3 of 14 amino acids. The kept DNA is CDR3 alone, 42 bases in frame from the first base. Based on the germline V gene, the CDR1 and CDR2 sequences are SGDLS and YYNGEE. The reads were generated on an Illumina HiSeq 2500. Quantitative 5'-RACE with molecular barcodes was the method used to prepare the TCR beta libraries. The original methods were these. A new computational method, built on a probabilistic model of VDJ rearrangement, was used to identify disease-linked TCR variants. TCRdb reprocessed the public reads (quality trimming at Q25 with fastp, clone calling with MiXCR) and kept in-frame beta chains. Each CDR3 protein appears once, grouped with its most common genes and DNA. TCRdb, rather than the study authors, made the V and J calls. In this sample the table shows about 440,000 distinct CDR3 sequences, roughly 17% of which occur a single time. The top ten clonotypes cover 0.95% to 1.1% of the sample.

Here the chain combines TRBV9 and TRBJ2-3; the D segment cannot be called with confidence. This clonotype was obtained from a male donor with ankylosing spondylitis. The sample consisted of blood, either unsorted or a sorted T cell fraction (not recorded which). The DNA sequence follows: TGTGCCAGCAGCGCCCGGGCTTTATGGGATACGCAGTATTTT. This sequence encodes CASSARALWDTQYF.